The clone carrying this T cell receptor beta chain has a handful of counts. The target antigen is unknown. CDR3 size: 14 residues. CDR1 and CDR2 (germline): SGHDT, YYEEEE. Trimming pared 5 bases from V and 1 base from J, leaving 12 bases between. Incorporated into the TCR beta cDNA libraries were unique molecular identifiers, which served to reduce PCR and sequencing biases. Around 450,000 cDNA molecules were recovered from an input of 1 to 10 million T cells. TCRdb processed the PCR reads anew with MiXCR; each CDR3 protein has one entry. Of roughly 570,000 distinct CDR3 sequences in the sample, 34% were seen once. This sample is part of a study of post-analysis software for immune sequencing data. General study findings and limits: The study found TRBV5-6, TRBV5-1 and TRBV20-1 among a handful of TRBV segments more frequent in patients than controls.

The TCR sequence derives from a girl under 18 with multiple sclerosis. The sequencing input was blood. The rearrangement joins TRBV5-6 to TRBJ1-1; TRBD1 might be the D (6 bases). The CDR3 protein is CASSYRVGNTEAFF. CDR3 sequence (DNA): TGTGCCAGCAGTTACAGGGTCGGGAACACTGAAGCTTTCTTT.